The T cell receptor (beta chain) under discussion was sequenced for a study of CD8 T cells in Susac syndrome. CDR3 length equals 12 residues. The germline CDR1 and CDR2 sequences are DFQATT and SNEGSKA (reference sequence). V was pared by 3 bases and J by 11 bases, with 16 bases between. TCR beta sequencing was performed on blood CD8+ and CD4+ T cells. Random hexamers were used to reverse transcribe 0.5 to 1 ug of RNA. TCRdb re-called the immunoSEQ multiplex PCR reads with MiXCR, one entry per CDR3 protein. In the table there are about 240,000 distinct CDR3 sequences, 95% to 97% of which are singletons.

The chain uses TRBV20-1 and TRBJ1-1, with D maybe TRBD1 (5 bases). The receptor's source is a human donor with Susac syndrome. The material sequenced was CD4+ T cells from PBMCs. This CDR3 reads CSASGGSGMAFF. The CDR3 bases are TGCAGTGCTAGTGGGGGGTCGGGGATGGCTTTCTTT.